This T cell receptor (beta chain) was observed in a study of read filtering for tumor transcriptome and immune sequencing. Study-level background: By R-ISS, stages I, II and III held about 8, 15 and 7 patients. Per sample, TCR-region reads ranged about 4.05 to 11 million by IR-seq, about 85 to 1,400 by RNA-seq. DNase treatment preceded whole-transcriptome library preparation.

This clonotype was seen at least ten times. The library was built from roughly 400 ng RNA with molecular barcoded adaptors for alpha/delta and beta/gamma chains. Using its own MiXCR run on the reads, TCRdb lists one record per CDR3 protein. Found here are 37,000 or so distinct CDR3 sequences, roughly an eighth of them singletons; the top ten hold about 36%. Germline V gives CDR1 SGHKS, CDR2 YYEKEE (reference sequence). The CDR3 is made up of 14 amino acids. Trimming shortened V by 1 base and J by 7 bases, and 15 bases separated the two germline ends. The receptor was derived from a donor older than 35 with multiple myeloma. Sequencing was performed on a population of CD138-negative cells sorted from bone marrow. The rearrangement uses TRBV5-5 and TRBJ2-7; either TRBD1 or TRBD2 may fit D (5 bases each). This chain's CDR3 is CASSLRGDPWEQYF. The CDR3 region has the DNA TGTGCCAGCAGCTTGCGAGGGGACCCCTGGGAGCAGTACTTC.